Ten or more counts support the clone carrying this TCR beta chain. The sample originates from a study of T cells in Graves' hyperthyroidism and ophthalmopathy. Study as a whole: The authors collected peripheral blood at initial diagnosis, before any treatment.

From 10 ml of fresh peripheral blood, PBMCs were isolated. CDR3 size: 17 residues. Trimming shortened V by 0 bases and J by 7 bases, and 22 bases separated the two germline ends. Germline CDR1 and CDR2: DFQATT and SNEGSKA (reference sequence). The investigators amplified TCR beta CDR3 regions from RNA transcripts. Carried out on the TCR CDR3, a first-round RT-PCR used the HTBI primer set. TCRdb re-called the multiplex PCR reads through MiXCR, storing one row per CDR3 protein. The table includes more than 350,000 distinct CDR3 sequences, approximately 14% detected once. The sequenced material came from blood. The chain is built from TRBV20-1 and TRBJ1-5, with D maybe TRBD1 (5 bases). This clonotype was sampled from a woman aged 25-40 years with Graves' ophthalmopathy. CDR3 coding DNA: TGCAGTGCTAGAGATCAGTACGGAGAAGGGGCTGGGCAGCCCCAGCATTTT. Its translation is CSARDQYGEGAGQPQHF.